The source of this T cell receptor (beta chain) is a study of T cell responses to AZD1222 COVID-19 vaccine. Generated by immunoSEQ multiplex PCR, the TCRdb table keeps only in-frame clones and is missing some. The sample holds about 140,000 clones, about 89% seen once. The CDR3 covers 15 residues. V lost 5 bases, J lost 4 bases, and 5 bases stayed unmatched. The germline gives CDR1 LNHDA, CDR2 SQIVND (reference sequence). The starting material was peripheral blood, obtained 28 days after the second dose of the MenACWY control vaccine. The receptor's source is an adult who received the MenACWY meningococcal vaccine as a control. The J gene is TRBJ2-6, the V gene TRBV19, with 7 bases that match TRBD1. This CDR3 is CASSRDRAGANVLTF. In nucleotides, the CDR3 is TGTGCCAGTAGTCGTGACAGGGCCGGGGCCAACGTCCTGACTTTC.